This is a list of T cell receptor beta chains from one sample in a study of cytomegalovirus exposure and HLA in healthy donors. Here immunoSEQ multiplex PCR was the method, and the copy in TCRdb shows in-frame clones only, minus some. This sample has 200,000 or so clones, with roughly 80% found just once. The sample comprised PBMCs. The receptors were sampled from a woman aged 18 to 35 in good health and CMV-seronegative. The CDR3 runs from the conserved cysteine through the conserved F or W. Fields, in order: clone size, J gene, V gene, D gene, CDR3 DNA, CDR3 protein. A D gene is named only where the DNA matches it firmly. Size values are once, few and many counts, or a class for expanded clones, and some rows have none.

NA	TRBJ2-2	TRBV19	TRBD1	TGTGCCAGTAGTATAAGGACAGGGGGTAACACCGGGGAGCTGTTTTTT	CASSIRTGGNTGELFF
NA	TRBJ1-6	TRBV27	TRBD1	TGTGCCAGCAGTCCGGGTGTACAGGGGGTAGTATCTAATTCACCCCTCCACTTT	CASSPGVQGVVSNSPLHF
NA	TRBJ2-1	TRBV9	TRBD2	TGTGCCAGCAGCGCTACTAGCGGGATAGTCAATGAGCAGTTCTTC	CASSATSGIVNEQFF
NA	TRBJ1-2	TRBV4-2	TRBD1	TGTGCCAGCAGCCAGGGGACAGAGAACTATGGCTACACCTTC	CASSQGTENYGYTF
NA	TRBJ2-3	TRBV2	NA	TGTGCCAGCATCTTAACGGGGTATACGCAGTATTTT	CASILTGYTQYF
NA	TRBJ1-2	TRBV9	NA	TGTGCCAGCAGCGTCTCCGAGGACTATGGCTACACCTTC	CASSVSEDYGYTF
NA	TRBJ1-1	TRBV5-1	TRBD1	TGCGCCAGCAGCGAACTGACAGGGGGCGACACTGAAGCTTTCTTT	CASSELTGGDTEAFF
few	TRBJ2-7	TRBV18	NA	TGTGCCAGCTCAAGAGCCTACGAGCAGTACTTC	CASSRAYEQYF
NA	TRBJ1-1	TRBV7-9	TRBD1	TGTTCCAGCAGCCCCCGGGACAGGGGGCGCGGCACTGAAGCTTTCTTT	CSSSPRDRGRGTEAFF
many	TRBJ1-2	TRBV6-1	NA	TGTGCCAGCAGCGAGTTCCGGGGCTACACCTTC	CASSEFRGYTF
few	TRBJ2-7	TRBV18	NA	TGTGCCAGCTCACCAAACATGGAGCACGAGCAGTACTTC	CASSPNMEHEQYF
once	TRBJ2-3	TRBV5-1	TRBD2	TGCGCCAGCAGTTACAGGGTAGCGGGAGACACAGATACGCAGTATTTT	CASSYRVAGDTDTQYF
NA	TRBJ1-2	TRBV7-9	NA	TGTTCCAGCACCTTTGACAGTAACTATGGCTACACCTTC	CSSTFDSNYGYTF
NA	TRBJ2-7	TRBV28	TRBD2	TGTGCCAGCAGTTCCCCCGGGGGGGAGTGGTCCTACGAGCAGTACTTC	CASSSPGGEWSYEQYF
NA	TRBJ1-3	TRBV6-1	TRBD1	TGTGCCAGCAGTGGACAGGGGGCCGGCTCTGGAAACACCATATATTTT	CASSGQGAGSGNTIYF
NA	TRBJ2-1	TRBV19	TRBD2	TGTGCCAGTAGTCCCCGACTAGCGGGAGTTTTCCCTGAGCAGTTCTTC	CASSPRLAGVFPEQFF
NA	TRBJ1-5	TRBV30	NA	TGTGCCTGGAGTGTAAGGCAGGGGTACAATCAGCCCCAGCATTTT	CAWSVRQGYNQPQHF
NA	TRBJ1-1	TRBV28	NA	TGTGCCAGCTTATCAGGGACTGAAGCTTTCTTT	CASLSGTEAFF
NA	TRBJ2-3	TRBV10-2	TRBD2	TGCGCCAGCAGTGAGTCTCGGACTAGCGGGGGGGCAGATACGCAGTATTTT	CASSESRTSGGADTQYF
NA	TRBJ2-1	TRBV19	TRBD2	TGTGCCAGTAGTAGTTTTGCGGGAGTAATCGGTGAGCAGTTCTTC	CASSSFAGVIGEQFF
few	TRBJ1-1	TRBV7-8	NA	TGTGCCAGCAGCCCCTTTCCGGGAGCTGGGACTGAAGCTTTCTTT	CASSPFPGAGTEAFF
few	TRBJ2-7	TRBV5-1	NA	TGCGCCAGCAGCTTGGCCACGGGGGAGTGGTACGAGCAGTACTTC	CASSLATGEWYEQYF
NA	TRBJ2-5	TRBV6-1	NA	TGTGCCAGCAGCCCCCAGGGCCGCGAAGAGACCCAGTACTTC	CASSPQGREETQYF
NA	TRBJ1-5	TRBV7-2	NA	TGTGCCAGCAGCTTAGTTAGGGGCGAGCCCCAGCATTTT	CASSLVRGEPQHF
NA	TRBJ1-6	TRBV14	TRBD1	TGTGCCAGCAGCCAAGATCCTCCAGGACAGGGTAAAAGTTCACCCCTCCACTTT	CASSQDPPGQGKSSPLHF